Sequencing of this T cell receptor (beta chain) was carried out in a study of shared clonotypes between healthy human individuals. This clone has a single count. In the study's own analysis: ImmunoSEQ gave junction-only sequences without quality scores, so filtering differed. Sequencing used immunoSEQ multiplex PCR; TCRdb keeps in-frame clones, though not all of them. The V and J calls and clone size are taken from that table; D and trimming were inferred from the DNA. The table includes around 480,000 clones, about 80% detected once. Germline lookup yields CDR1 SGHRS and CDR2 YFSETQ. With 4 bases clipped from V and 7 bases from J, the junction kept 13 bases outside the gene matches. The CDR3 sequence is 17 residues long.

The sequence came from a middle-aged woman in good health. Some clones in this sample may be carry-over from other donors' samples. The rearrangement links TRBV5-1 to TRBJ1-4; 10 positions agree with TRBD1. The sequenced material came from PBMCs. DNA for the CDR3: TGCGCCAGCAGCCCCTCCGGGACAGGGGCCGGGGGTGAAAAACTGTTTTTT. This codes for CASSPSGTGAGGEKLFF.